A selection of T cell receptor beta chains follows, all from one sample in a study. One entry per CDR3 protein results from TCRdb running MiXCR on the RT-PCR reads. The table includes about 680,000 distinct CDR3 sequences, over 12% detected once. The sequenced sample was memory CD4+ T cells from blood. Every receptor here comes from a female donor in good health, serving as a healthy control. Both conserved end residues are part of each CDR3. D genes are given only for firm matches. Where a row states a size, it is once, few, many or the class of an expanded clone; other rows omit it.

v_gene: TRBV7-2
abundance: -
j_gene: TRBJ2-3
d_gene: -
CDR3aa: CASSSGIEADTQYF
CDR3nt: TGTGCCAGCAGCTCCGGGATCGAGGCAGATACGCAGTATTTT

v_gene: TRBV19
abundance: -
j_gene: TRBJ2-1
d_gene: TRBD2
CDR3aa: CASSITSAYNEQFF
CDR3nt: TGTGCCAGTAGTATTACTAGCGCTTACAATGAGCAGTTCTTC

v_gene: TRBV6-1
abundance: -
j_gene: TRBJ2-1
d_gene: -
CDR3aa: CASSEDQRQWNGNEQFF
CDR3nt: TGTGCCAGCAGTGAAGATCAGCGGCAATGGAATGGCAATGAGCAGTTCTTC

v_gene: TRBV5-4
abundance: few
j_gene: TRBJ1-1
d_gene: -
CDR3aa: CASSWVGRENTEAFF
CDR3nt: TGTGCCAGCAGCTGGGTCGGGAGGGAGAACACTGAAGCTTTCTTT

v_gene: TRBV7-6
abundance: -
j_gene: TRBJ1-1
d_gene: -
CDR3aa: CASSPSWLSEAFF
CDR3nt: TGTGCCAGCAGCCCGTCTTGGTTGTCTGAAGCTTTCTTT

v_gene: TRBV11-2
abundance: -
j_gene: TRBJ2-7
d_gene: TRBD2
CDR3aa: CASRASGGTYEQYF
CDR3nt: TGTGCCAGCAGGGCTAGCGGGGGAACCTACGAGCAGTACTTC

v_gene: TRBV5-1
abundance: few
j_gene: TRBJ2-7
d_gene: TRBD2
CDR3aa: CASSLFEGRGAYEQYF
CDR3nt: TGCGCCAGCAGCTTGTTCGAGGGTCGGGGGGCCTACGAGCAGTACTTC

v_gene: TRBV5-6
abundance: -
j_gene: TRBJ1-5
d_gene: TRBD1
CDR3aa: CASSLRAGGQPQHF
CDR3nt: TGTGCCAGCAGCTTGCGGGCAGGGGGCCAGCCCCAGCATTTT

v_gene: TRBV10-3
abundance: many
j_gene: TRBJ2-7
d_gene: TRBD1
CDR3aa: CAIKGQDVSYEQYF
CDR3nt: TGTGCCATCAAAGGACAGGACGTCTCCTACGAGCAGTACTTC

v_gene: TRBV12-3/TRBV12-4
abundance: few
j_gene: TRBJ1-3
d_gene: -
CDR3aa: CASSGYGNTIYF
CDR3nt: TGTGCCAGCAGTGGGTATGGAAACACCATATATTTT

v_gene: TRBV7-2
abundance: few
j_gene: TRBJ1-1
d_gene: -
CDR3aa: CASSISRNTEAFF
CDR3nt: TGTGCCAGCAGCATTAGCAGGAACACTGAAGCTTTCTTT

v_gene: TRBV12-3/TRBV12-4
abundance: few
j_gene: TRBJ2-7
d_gene: -
CDR3aa: CASSPAGYVEQYF
CDR3nt: TGTGCCAGCAGCCCCGCAGGTTACGTCGAGCAGTACTTC

v_gene: TRBV7-2
abundance: few
j_gene: TRBJ2-5
d_gene: TRBD2
CDR3aa: CASSQSTSGGQETQYF
CDR3nt: TGTGCCAGCAGCCAATCCACTAGCGGGGGCCAAGAGACCCAGTACTTC

v_gene: TRBV20-1
abundance: many
j_gene: TRBJ2-1
d_gene: TRBD2
CDR3aa: CSARDITSGRAAGEQFF
CDR3nt: TGCAGTGCTAGAGATATTACTAGCGGGAGGGCAGCGGGTGAGCAGTTCTTC

v_gene: TRBV27
abundance: few
j_gene: TRBJ1-6
d_gene: -
CDR3aa: CASSLSRGSPLHF
CDR3nt: TGTGCCAGCAGTTTATCAAGGGGTTCACCCCTCCACTTT

v_gene: TRBV6-5
abundance: -
j_gene: TRBJ2-6
d_gene: -
CDR3aa: CASSYGLLSGANVLTF
CDR3nt: TGTGCCAGCAGTTACGGGCTGCTATCTGGGGCCAACGTCCTGACTTTC

v_gene: TRBV20-1
abundance: few
j_gene: TRBJ2-1
d_gene: TRBD2
CDR3aa: CSEGGRNNEQFF
CDR3nt: TGCAGTGAGGGCGGGAGGAACAATGAGCAGTTCTTC

v_gene: TRBV7-2
abundance: -
j_gene: TRBJ2-3
d_gene: TRBD2
CDR3aa: CASSRIAGGTDTQYF
CDR3nt: TGTGCCAGCAGCCGAATAGCGGGGGGAACAGATACGCAGTATTTT

v_gene: TRBV11-2
abundance: few
j_gene: TRBJ1-1
d_gene: -
CDR3aa: CASSLALDSEAFF
CDR3nt: TGTGCCAGCAGCTTAGCCCTGGATTCTGAAGCTTTCTTT

v_gene: TRBV21-1
abundance: -
j_gene: TRBJ1-5
d_gene: -
CDR3aa: CARGRDRRNQPQHF
CDR3nt: TGTGCCCGCGGGAGGGACCGCCGCAATCAGCCCCAGCATTTT

v_gene: TRBV12-3/TRBV12-4
abundance: -
j_gene: TRBJ1-2
d_gene: -
CDR3aa: CTSSFRAGTGYTF
CDR3nt: TGTACCAGCAGTTTTAGGGCGGGGACTGGCTACACCTTC

v_gene: TRBV6-7
abundance: many
j_gene: TRBJ1-5
d_gene: -
CDR3aa: CASSSLQGPLGNQPQHF
CDR3nt: TGTGCCAGCAGTTCGCTTCAGGGGCCCTTAGGCAATCAGCCCCAGCATTTT